A selection of T cell receptor beta chains follows, all from one sample in a study of blood T cell repertoires in COVID-19. Measured with immunoSEQ multiplex PCR; TCRdb has only the in-frame clones, and not every one. The data hold some 400,000 clones, with roughly nine tenths observed a single time. Material for sequencing was PBMCs or T cells enriched from blood (not recorded which). The source is a man aged 25-40 years who had recovered from COVID-19. The CDR3 runs from the conserved cysteine through the conserved F or W. The D gene is left open where the match is weak. Not every row has a clone size; where given, it reads once, few, many or a size class.

clone_size	d_call	v_call	j_call	cdr3_nt	cdr3_aa
.	.	TRBV5-8	TRBJ1-4	TGTGCCAGCAGCTCCGGGAAAGGCTATGAAAAACTGTTTTTT	CASSSGKGYEKLFF
once	TRBD1	TRBV3-1/TRBV3-2	TRBJ1-2	TGTGCCAGCAGCCAAGATGGACAGGGGGGGAACTATGGCTACACCTTC	CASSQDGQGGNYGYTF
few	.	TRBV2	TRBJ1-1	TGTGCCAGCAGTGAAATTGGGGCACAGAACACTGAAGCTTTCTTT	CASSEIGAQNTEAFF
once	.	TRBV7-2	TRBJ2-1	TGTGCCAGCAGCTTGGAGGGCCTAGCGAACCGAAATGAGCAGTTCTTC	CASSLEGLANRNEQFF
.	.	TRBV27	TRBJ2-1	TGTGCCAGCAGTTTCTTTCCCGCCTACAATGAGCAGTTCTTC	CASSFFPAYNEQFF
.	.	TRBV6-6	TRBJ2-1	TGTGCCAGCAGTCTCGGGAATTTAGGTGAGCAGTTCTTC	CASSLGNLGEQFF
.	.	TRBV29-1	TRBJ2-5	TGCAGCGTTGCTTGGACTGACCTAGAGACCCAGTACTTC	CSVAWTDLETQYF
.	TRBD2	TRBV11-3	TRBJ2-1	TGTGCCAGCAGCTCCCTTCGGACTAGCGATGAGCAGTTCTTC	CASSSLRTSDEQFF
.	TRBD1	TRBV5-1	TRBJ2-2	TGCGCCAGCAGCCAGGGACAGGGGTTGACCGGGGAGCTGTTTTTT	CASSQGQGLTGELFF
once	TRBD2	TRBV7-9	TRBJ2-1	TGTGCCAGCAGCGCCACTAGCGGGTCTTACAATGAGCAGTTCTTC	CASSATSGSYNEQFF
.	TRBD1	TRBV19	TRBJ2-1	TGTGCCAGTAGACCTCCGGGACAGAGAGGCAATGAGCAGTTCTTC	CASRPPGQRGNEQFF
.	TRBD2	TRBV27	TRBJ2-7	TGTGCCAGCAGATGGCAGGGAGGGGACGAGCAGTACTTC	CASRWQGGDEQYF
.	TRBD1	TRBV6-5	TRBJ1-1	TGTGCCAGCAGCAAGCCCCCGACAGGGGGGGGAGAAGCTTTCTTT	CASSKPPTGGGEAFF
.	.	TRBV2	TRBJ1-5	TGTGCCAGCAGTGTCGAGAATCAGCCCCAGCATTTT	CASSVENQPQHF
.	.	TRBV6-5	TRBJ1-1	TGTGCCAGCAGCTCCCTTGGCCTCCAGAACACTGAAGCTTTCTTT	CASSSLGLQNTEAFF
.	.	TRBV3-1/TRBV3-2	TRBJ1-6	TGTGCCAGCAGTCTTGACGGCAGGACTGATTATAATTCACCCCTCCACTTT	CASSLDGRTDYNSPLHF
once	.	TRBV11-2	TRBJ2-2	TGTGCCAGCAGCCCACCCGGCCCCGGGGGCACCGGGGAGCTGTTTTTT	CASSPPGPGGTGELFF
.	.	TRBV11-1	TRBJ1-1	TGTGCCAGCACCCTCGGGGTGGGTCCGAACACTGAAGCTTTCTTT	CASTLGVGPNTEAFF
.	.	TRBV6-4	TRBJ2-2	TGTGCCAGCAGCATTAGCGGCCATAACACCGGGGAGCTGTTTTTT	CASSISGHNTGELFF
.	.	TRBV5-4	TRBJ2-2	TGTGCCAGCAGCGACACCGGCTCCGGGGAGCTGTTTTTT	CASSDTGSGELFF
.	TRBD1	TRBV18	TRBJ1-2	TGTGCCAGCTCACCGGGACAGACACTTGACTATGGCTACACCTTC	CASSPGQTLDYGYTF
.	TRBD2	TRBV29-1	TRBJ2-3	TGCAGCGTTTGTCTAGCGGGGGTCTGGGACACAGATACGCAGTATTTT	CSVCLAGVWDTDTQYF
.	TRBD1	TRBV6-5	TRBJ2-7	TGTGCCAGCAGTTACTCCGGGACAGGGGGCTTCGAGCAGTACTTC	CASSYSGTGGFEQYF
.	.	TRBV5-1	TRBJ2-5	TGCGCCAGCAGCTTGGAAGGGACTCCTCAAGAGACCCAGTACTTC	CASSLEGTPQETQYF
.	.	TRBV3-1/TRBV3-2	TRBJ2-7	TGTGCCAGCAGCCAAGAGGGACATAACTACGAGCAGTACTTC	CASSQEGHNYEQYF
.	.	TRBV18	TRBJ1-5	TGTGCCAGCTCACCGGGGGCAGGGGCAGATCAGCCCCAGCATTTT	CASSPGAGADQPQHF
.	TRBD2	TRBV4-2	TRBJ2-5	TGTGCCAGCAGCCAAGATCTAGCGGGAGGGCTCAACGGGGAGACCCAGTACTTC	CASSQDLAGGLNGETQYF
.	TRBD2	TRBV7-8	TRBJ2-1	TGTGCCAGCAGCTTTCTAGCGGGTTCTTCGGGTGAGCAGTTCTTC	CASSFLAGSSGEQFF
.	TRBD2	TRBV2	TRBJ2-1	TGTGCCAGCAGTGGAGTAGCGGGTCTTGGAGAGGATGAGCAGTTCTTC	CASSGVAGLGEDEQFF
.	.	TRBV29-1	TRBJ2-1	TGCAGCGTTGGTAGAGTCAGGGTGGAGTACAATGAGCAGTTCTTC	CSVGRVRVEYNEQFF
.	TRBD1	TRBV6-5	TRBJ1-4	TGTGCCCTCCTAGGGACAGGGAATGAAAAACTGTTTTTT	CALLGTGNEKLFF
.	.	TRBV28	TRBJ2-1	TGTGCCAGCAGTTCAGAGGGTAGCGGATACTACAATGAGCAGTTCTTC	CASSSEGSGYYNEQFF
.	TRBD2	TRBV10-3	TRBJ2-2	TGTGCCATCAGTCCGGGACTAGCGGCCAACACCGGGGAGCTGTTTTTT	CAISPGLAANTGELFF
.	.	TRBV9	TRBJ2-3	TGTGCCAGCAGCGTAGCAACCGACACGTTCACAGATACGCAGTATTTT	CASSVATDTFTDTQYF
.	.	TRBV5-4	TRBJ2-1	TGTGCCAGCAGCTATACAGTGAGCTCCTACAATGAGCAGTTCTTC	CASSYTVSSYNEQFF
.	.	TRBV27	TRBJ2-2	TGTGCCAGCAGTCCTTCCGGGAGCGGGGAGCTGTTTTTT	CASSPSGSGELFF
.	TRBD1	TRBV19	TRBJ1-1	TGTGCCAGTATCGAGCGTGGGACAGGTCTCTGGGGGACTGAAGCTTTCTTT	CASIERGTGLWGTEAFF